Listed below are T cell receptor beta chains from one sample, sequenced in a study of T cells in Graves' hyperthyroidism and ophthalmopathy. TCRdb reprocessed the multiplex PCR reads via MiXCR and lists one record per CDR3 protein. The sample lists some 500,000 distinct CDR3 sequences; 16% were seen once. The sample taken for sequencing was blood. Receptor source: a woman aged 25 to 39 with Graves' ophthalmopathy. CDR3s include the opening cysteine and the closing phenylalanine or tryptophan. The order of the fields is D gene, J gene, clone size, V gene, CDR3 DNA, CDR3 protein. The D gene is left open where the match is weak. Size values are once, few and many counts, or a class for expanded clones, and some rows have none.

- | TRBJ1-1 | many | TRBV6-2/TRBV6-3 | TGTGCCAGCAGAACAGCGATTATGAACACTGAAGCTTTCTTT | CASRTAIMNTEAFF
- | TRBJ1-1 | few | TRBV6-5 | TGTGCCAGCAGTTACATTCGGGCGTTGAACACTGAAGCTTTCTTT | CASSYIRALNTEAFF
- | TRBJ2-5 | - | TRBV4-1 | TGCGCCAGCAGCCAAGGGGGCCGACCCCAGGAGACCCAGTACTTC | CASSQGGRPQETQYF
- | TRBJ1-6 | few | TRBV27 | TGTGCCAGCAGTTTAGGATCCCGGAAACCGGTATTATCCCTCCACTTT | CASSLGSRKPVLSLHF
- | TRBJ2-7 | many | TRBV20-1 | TGCAGTGCTAGATTAGAAGGTTACTACGAGCAGTACTTC | CSARLEGYYEQYF
TRBD1 | TRBJ2-2 | many | TRBV20-1 | TGCAGTGCCAACCCTGGACAGGGTTTAGGCGGGGAGCTGTTTTTT | CSANPGQGLGGELFF
TRBD2 | TRBJ2-1 | - | TRBV6-1 | TGTGCCAGCAGCCAATTCGCCACGACTAGCGCAGCTTACAATGAGCAGTTCTTC | CASSQFATTSAAYNEQFF
- | TRBJ1-6 | many | TRBV28 | TGTGCCAGCAGTTTATCGGGGGGGTATTCACCCCTCCACTTT | CASSLSGGYSPLHF
- | TRBJ2-7 | - | TRBV9 | TGTGCCAGCAGCGTAGGCCTGGGGGGCGGGGCCAGCTCCTACGAGCAGTACTTC | CASSVGLGGGASSYEQYF
- | TRBJ1-2 | - | TRBV19 | TGTGCCAGTACGTTGACAATGGGCTATGGCTACACCTTC | CASTLTMGYGYTF
- | TRBJ2-7 | - | TRBV2 | TGTGCCAGCAGGGACCCAGTGAACGTCTACGAGCAGTACTTC | CASRDPVNVYEQYF
TRBD1 | TRBJ2-4 | - | TRBV5-1 | TGCGCCAGCAGCCCGTACACGACAGGGCAGGCCAAAAACATTCAGTACTTC | CASSPYTTGQAKNIQYF
- | TRBJ2-1 | few | TRBV5-6 | TGTGCCAGCAGCTTTAGCTCCGATTCCTACAATGAGCAGTTCTTC | CASSFSSDSYNEQFF
- | TRBJ1-2 | few | TRBV4-3 | TGCGCCAGCAGCCAAGATAAAGGCCAAGGCTACACCTTC | CASSQDKGQGYTF
- | TRBJ1-5 | many | TRBV6-1 | TGTGCCAGCAGTGACAGTTATAGCAATCAGCCCCAGCATTTT | CASSDSYSNQPQHF
- | TRBJ1-2 | many | TRBV5-4 | TGTGCCAGCAGCTTCGGGCAGGGACTCGACTATGGCTACACCTTC | CASSFGQGLDYGYTF
- | TRBJ2-3 | many | TRBV30 | TGTGCCTGGAGACTAGGGTGGCTAGAGTACACAGATACGCAGTATTTT | CAWRLGWLEYTDTQYF